This T cell receptor (beta chain) was recorded in a study of blood T cell repertoires in COVID-19 (dated by TCRdb to 2018 to 2021). At the level of the whole study: The collaborator samples originated in the United States, Italy and Spain and spanned the acute and convalescent phases of COVID-19. The prospective study material was composed of cDNA or gDNA derived from T cells, B-cell-depleted T cells, or PBMCs. The sample metadata nearly always contained a de-identified subject ID, COVID-19 status, age in years and sex. The repertoires were released in a freely available public database meant as a resource for research on the immune response to SARS-CoV-2. Samples were obtained from the ongoing ImmuneRACE study (first 160 participants) and from about 1,300 subjects provided by 6 global collaborators. The dataset comprised deeply sampled blood TCRbeta repertoires from subjects exposed to, actively infected with, or recovered from COVID-19. Where available, HLA class I and class II types were obtained from metadata supplied by the sample provider rather than from assay-based typing.

Enrolling through a virtual design, the prospective study's participants ranged in age from about 18 to 100 years and lived across 24 United States geographic areas. To assign participants to cohorts, the prospective study relied on clinical history that participants themselves reported in a screening survey and a study questionnaire. ImmuneRACE Cohort 3 recovered participants were defined by two consecutive negative NP/OP PCR tests, healthcare professional clearance, or symptom resolution. In the prospective study, mobile phlebotomists collected whole blood, serum and a nasopharyngeal or oropharyngeal swab from each participant. Prospective study participants could optionally give additional blood draws and questionnaires over an approximately two-month period. Prospective study blood samples were shipped either frozen or at room temperature before DNA extraction. TCRbeta CDR3 regions were amplified from genomic DNA using the immunoSEQ Assay, a bias-controlled multiplex PCR. The authors processed their data as follows. The number of nucleated cells in each sample was estimated by amplification of reference gene primers within the assay. To quantify the absolute abundance of each unique TCRbeta CDR3 rearrangement, sequence reads were collapsed and filtered. For each sample, productive Simpson clonality was calculated by taking the square root of Simpson's diversity index across productive rearrangements. Held by TCRdb, this immuneACCESS table contains in-frame sequences only and omits some clones. Under half of the omission traces to an unresolved V gene where checked; the cause of the rest is unknown. V and J calls and clone size are copied from that table; D and trimming were computed from the DNA. The sample yields hundreds of thousands of clones; 80% to 90% were counted once. Jointly, the top ten make up less than 2.5% of the sample.

About this clone itself: No cognate antigen has been identified for it. The input lacks base qualities; no much larger clone sits a single base away.

Points the paper makes about the study in general: The quantity of clinical and demographic metadata differed by source and by participant and was supplied without curation.

From the cysteine up to the phenylalanine, the CDR3 has a length of 15 residues. Kept here is only the CDR3 DNA, which spans 45 bases and is read in frame from base 1. Trimming removed 7 bases from V and 4 bases from J, leaving 20 bases between the germline ends. From a lookup of the germline V gene, CDR1 and CDR2 are SGHDT and YYEEEE. The sequenced sample consisted of PBMCs or T cells enriched from blood (not recorded which). The source of this sequence is a man aged 30-40 years who had recovered from COVID-19. In this chain, TRBV5-6 is recombined with TRBJ2-5; the D gene is not confidently resolved. The DNA sequence is as follows: TGTGCCAGCGAGGCCGTTTTAGGTACAAGAGAGACCCAGTACTTC. Its protein is CASEAVLGTRETQYF.